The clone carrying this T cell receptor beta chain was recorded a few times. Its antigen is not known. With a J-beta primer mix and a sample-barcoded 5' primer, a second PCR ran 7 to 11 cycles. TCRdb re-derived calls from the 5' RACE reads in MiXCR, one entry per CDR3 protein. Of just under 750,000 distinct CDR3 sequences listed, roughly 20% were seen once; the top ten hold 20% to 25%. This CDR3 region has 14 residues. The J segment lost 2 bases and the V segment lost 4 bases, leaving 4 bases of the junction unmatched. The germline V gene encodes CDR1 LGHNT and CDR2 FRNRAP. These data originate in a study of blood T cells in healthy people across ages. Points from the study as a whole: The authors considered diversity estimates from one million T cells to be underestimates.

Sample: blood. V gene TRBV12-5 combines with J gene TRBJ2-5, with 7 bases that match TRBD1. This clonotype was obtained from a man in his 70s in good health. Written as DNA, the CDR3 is TGTGCTAGTGGTTCAGGACAGGTTCAAGAGACCCAGTACTTC. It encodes CASGSGQVQETQYF.